The subject of this entry is one T cell receptor (beta chain). The antigen this receptor binds is unknown. Qualities for individual bases were not recorded, and no much larger clone is one base off. Peripheral blood CD8+ and CD4+ T cells from healthy donors, Susac syndrome patients and multiple sclerosis patients were profiled using high-throughput TCR beta sequencing. The multiple sclerosis controls were treatment-naive patients whose relapsing-remitting disease, either stable or active, fulfilled the revised McDonald criteria. Bulk CD8+ and CD4+ T cells were purified by magnetic negative isolation, whereas CD8+ TEMRA cells were enriched by FACS. Blood was drawn into EDTA tubes, processed within 24 hours, and PBMCs were isolated by density gradient centrifugation. PBMCs intended for TCR sequencing were cryopreserved in liquid nitrogen and thawed later in a water bath at 37 degrees C. A purity of at least 90% was achieved for sorted or isolated CD4+, CD8+ and CD8+ TEMRA cells.

This entry is derived from a study of CD8 T cells in Susac syndrome (dated by TCRdb to between 2017 and 2020). About the study as a whole: The study used repertoire sequencing to test whether antigen drove CD8+ T cell activation and differentiation in Susac syndrome. The research as a whole found: The number of individuals in the TCR sequencing and HLA analysis was recognized as being relatively small.

RNA was extracted with the RNeasy kit and about 0.5 to 1 ug was reverse transcribed using random hexamers. The immunoSEQ multiplex PCR assay, covering 54 Vbeta and 13 Jbeta segments, was used to amplify TCR beta CDR3 regions. PCR amplification bias was corrected by using a synthetic template baseline for primer optimization and computational correction. The study's processing was this. Only productive sequences were kept, with reads annotated to V, D and J genes according to IMGT and analyzed in immunoSEQ Analyzer. Clonality was calculated as one minus the Shannon entropy normalized by log2 of the number of productive unique sequences. For each patient and control, public and private clones were evaluated within the 100 most prevalent clones. A clone was defined as Susac-specific if it was absent from the healthy and MS cohorts, from approximately 980 published viral clones and from other ImmuneACCESS disease sequences. Using fastp at Q25 and MiXCR, TCRdb reprocessed the public reads and kept productive beta chains. Rows are combined by CDR3 protein, so each entry shows the most common genes and DNA. TCRdb assigned the V and J calls; the authors' analysis was not used. This sample lists around 200,000 distinct CDR3 sequences; 95% were detected once. Approximately 0.075% of the sample is in the top ten clones.

Spanning cysteine to phenylalanine, the CDR3 consists of 15 amino acids. CDR3 DNA only is kept here, 45 bases in frame from base 1. Between the V and J ends, shortened by 3 bases and 1 base respectively, the junction contains 12 bases. This receptor was obtained from a human donor with multiple sclerosis. The specimen was CD4+ T cells from PBMCs. The V and J segments used are TRBV12-3 or TRBV12-4 and TRBJ1-1; a tentative D call is TRBD1 (6 bases match). DNA sequence: TGTGCCAGCAGTTTTAGGACAGCCGCGAACACTGAAGCTTTCTTT. Its product reads: CASSFRTAANTEAFF.